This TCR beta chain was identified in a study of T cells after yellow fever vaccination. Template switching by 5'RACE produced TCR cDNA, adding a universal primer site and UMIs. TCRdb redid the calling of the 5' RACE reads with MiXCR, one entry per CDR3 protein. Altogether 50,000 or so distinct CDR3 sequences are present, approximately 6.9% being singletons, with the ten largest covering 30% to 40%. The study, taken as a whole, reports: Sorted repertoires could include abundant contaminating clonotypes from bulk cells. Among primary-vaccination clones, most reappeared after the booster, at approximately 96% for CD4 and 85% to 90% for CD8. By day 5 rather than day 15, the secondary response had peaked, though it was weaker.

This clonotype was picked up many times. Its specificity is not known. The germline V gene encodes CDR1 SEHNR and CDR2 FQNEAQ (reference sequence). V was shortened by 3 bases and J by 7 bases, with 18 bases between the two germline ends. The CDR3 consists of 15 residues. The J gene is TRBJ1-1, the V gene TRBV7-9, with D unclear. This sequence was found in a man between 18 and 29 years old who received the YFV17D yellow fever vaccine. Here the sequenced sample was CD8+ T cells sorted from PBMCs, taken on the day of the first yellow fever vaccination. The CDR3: CASSFSPGKRVEAFF. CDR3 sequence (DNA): TGTGCCAGCAGCTTTTCGCCCGGCAAAAGAGTTGAAGCTTTCTTT.